This entry describes one T cell receptor (beta chain). Its antigen is undetermined. Germline V gene lookup returns CDR1 LGHDT and CDR2 YNNKEL (reference sequence). The CDR3 is made up of 13 amino acids. Deletions cut 4 bases from V and 8 bases from J, with 9 bases between. This sample stems from a study of vaccination effects on CD4 cells after COVID-19. Peptide-pool stimulation followed by sequencing identified expanded antigen-specific CD4+ clonotypes in the ViraFEST assay. The culture ran for roughly ten days before CD4+ T cells were isolated. The individual was infected with SARS-CoV-2 between March and December 2020, as confirmed by PCR. Method: immunoSEQ multiplex PCR; TCRdb's copy keeps in-frame clones and lacks some. Seen here are about 45,000 clones, roughly 70% observed once, and the top ten hold more than 30%.

This TCR derives from a human donor who had a prior SARS-CoV-2 infection. V usage is TRBV3-1 (or the pseudogene TRBV3-2) and J usage is TRBJ1-6; D is ambiguous. The sample consisted of CD4+ T cells from PBMCs cultured with a peptide pool, taken before COVID-19 vaccination. CDR3 amino acids: CASSRVPYSPLHF. The CDR3 DNA sequence: TGTGCCAGCAGCCGCGTCCCCTATTCACCCCTCCACTTT.